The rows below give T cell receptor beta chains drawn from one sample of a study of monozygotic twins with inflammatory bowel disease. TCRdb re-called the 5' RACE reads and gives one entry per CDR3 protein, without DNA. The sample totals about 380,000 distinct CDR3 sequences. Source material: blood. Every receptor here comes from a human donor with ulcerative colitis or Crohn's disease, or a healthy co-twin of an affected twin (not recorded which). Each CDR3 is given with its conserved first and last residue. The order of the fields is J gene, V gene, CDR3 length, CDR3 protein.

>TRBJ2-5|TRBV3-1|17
CASSQDLRTRQQETQYF
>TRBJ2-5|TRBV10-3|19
CAISEPLAVSGTTKGTQYF
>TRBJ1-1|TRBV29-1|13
CSVERRQNTEAFF
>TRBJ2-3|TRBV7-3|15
CASSPLAQGGDTQYF
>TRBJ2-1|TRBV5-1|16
CASSFALAGGLDEQFF
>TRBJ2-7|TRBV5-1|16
CASSLAGSTQTYEQYF
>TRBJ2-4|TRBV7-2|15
CASSLGGQGGNIQYF
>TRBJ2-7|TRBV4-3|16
CASSQEAGQGDYEQYF
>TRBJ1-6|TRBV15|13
CATSNSVGSPLHF
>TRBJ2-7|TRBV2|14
CASSEARSSYEQYF
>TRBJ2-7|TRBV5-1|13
CASSLGTGDEQYF
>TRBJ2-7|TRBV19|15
CASSTGGRGSYEQYF
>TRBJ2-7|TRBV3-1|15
CASSHLAGGPGEQYF
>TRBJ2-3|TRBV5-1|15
CASSFRGTHTDTQYF
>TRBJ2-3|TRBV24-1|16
CATSTRWGDITDTQYF
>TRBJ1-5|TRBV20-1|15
CSAWDRFTSNQPQHF
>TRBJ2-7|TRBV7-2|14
CASSTLLQTYEQYF
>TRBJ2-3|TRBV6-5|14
CASSYSPNTETQYF
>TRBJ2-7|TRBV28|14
CASSIWVNSYEQYF
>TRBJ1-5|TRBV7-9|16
CASSLGTGPCNQPQHF
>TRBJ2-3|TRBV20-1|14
CSAGVAGRTDTQYF
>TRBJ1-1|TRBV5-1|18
CASSPRAAGAGLNTEAFF
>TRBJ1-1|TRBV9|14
CASSVGGWATEAFF
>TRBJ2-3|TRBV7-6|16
CASSPRLAGAPDTQYF
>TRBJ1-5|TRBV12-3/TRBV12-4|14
CASSSLQNNQPQHF
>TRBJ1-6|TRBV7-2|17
CASSLLGQVDYNSPLHF
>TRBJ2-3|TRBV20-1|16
CSAERTSGEETDTQYF
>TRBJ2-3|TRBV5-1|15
CASSLLGTGTDTQYF
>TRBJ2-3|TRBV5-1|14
CASSLQGWTDTQYF
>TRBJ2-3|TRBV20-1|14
CSAISGGNTDTQYF
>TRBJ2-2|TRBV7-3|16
CASSLTGNSRNGELFF
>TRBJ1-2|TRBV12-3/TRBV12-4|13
CASRATGAWGYTF
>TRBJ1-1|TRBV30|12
CASGFTGFEAFF
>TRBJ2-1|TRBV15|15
CATSAPGRGINEQFF
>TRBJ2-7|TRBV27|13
CASSSTVSYEQYF
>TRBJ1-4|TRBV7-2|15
CASSLDGLPNEKLFF